The 9 T cell receptor beta chains presented below share a single source sample, sequenced in a study of blood T cell repertoires in COVID-19. Data came from immunoSEQ multiplex PCR; TCRdb stores just in-frame clones and leaves some out. This sample yields about 250,000 clones, of which roughly 87% are seen a single time; around 3% belongs to the top ten. Sequenced input: peripheral blood. The origin of the receptors is a man younger than 35 with active or convalescent COVID-19.

This clone appeared once. The rearrangement uses TRBV7-2 and TRBJ1-1, with 12 bases identical to TRBD1. Per germline, CDR1 SGHTA and CDR2 FQGNSA. J lost 5 bases, V lost 1 base, and 5 bases had no gene match. CDR3 length: 16 amino acids. The CDR3 reads CASSLGGTGGRTEAFF. CDR3 in DNA: TGTGCCAGCAGCTTAGGAGGGACAGGGGGCCGAACTGAAGCTTTCTTT.

There are a few counts of this clone. J is TRBJ1-1 and V is TRBV2; 8 bases align to TRBD1. Unmatched junction bases numbered 5, after V lost 7 bases and J lost 4 bases. This CDR3 region has 13 residues. CDR1 and CDR2 from the germline V gene are SNHLY and FYNNEI. In DNA, the CDR3 is TGTGCCAGCAAATCGGACAGGGCCACTGAAGCTTTCTTT. Protein sequence: CASKSDRATEAFF.

The CDR3 region is CASMFPTGETQYF. CDR3 DNA: TGTGCCAGTATGTTCCCTACGGGAGAGACCCAGTACTTC. V gene TRBV2 combines with J gene TRBJ2-5; D not certain. Looked up from germline, CDR1 is SNHLY and CDR2 is FYNNEI. V lost 9 bases to trimming and J lost 4 bases, with 15 bases between them. The CDR3 covers 13 residues.

Concerning this clone: Other nucleotide sequences in the sample specify the same CDR3. This chain connects TRBV6-4 to TRBJ2-3, with 10 bases matching TRBD1. CDR1 and CDR2 (germline): MRHNA, SNTAGT. The CDR3 length is 14 residues. After removal of 6 bases from V and 3 bases from J, the junction contained 3 bases not matched to a gene. The CDR3 is CASSGQGGTDTQYF. As DNA, the CDR3 is TGTGCCAGCAGCGGACAGGGGGGAACAGATACGCAGTATTTT.

The V call is TRBV19, the J call TRBJ2-7, with D perhaps TRBD1 (6 bases). Germline CDR1 is LNHDA and CDR2 is SQIVND (reference sequence). This CDR3 contains 15 residues. Trimming took 4 bases from V and 7 from J, leaving 20 bases between them. The CDR3 sequence is CASSKVETTRGEQYF. The CDR3, as DNA: TGTGCCAGTAGTAAGGTGGAGACTACTAGGGGGGAGCAGTACTTC.

The rearrangement joins TRBV15 to TRBJ2-1; the D is unclear. The CDR3 covers 14 residues. Trimming took off 3 bases at V and 7 bases at J, with 13 bases between the two ends. The germline V gene encodes CDR1 LNHNV and CDR2 YYDKDF (reference sequence). The CDR3 sequence: CATSSKASDNEQFF. CDR3 nucleotides: TGTGCCACCAGCAGTAAAGCGTCGGATAATGAGCAGTTCTTC.

J is TRBJ1-4 and V is TRBV6-2 or TRBV6-3; tentative D call: TRBD1 (6 bases). The germline V gene has CDR1 MNHEY and CDR2 SVGEGT. The V end was cut by 5 bases, the J end by 10 bases, with 20 bases between. This CDR3 has 15 residues. The CDR3 nucleotides read TGTGCCAGCAGTCCGCCGGGGGGCTCATACGGAAAACTGTTTTTT. Protein product: CASSPPGGSYGKLFF.

The J gene is TRBJ1-2, the V gene TRBV25-1; a possible D gene is TRBD1 (6 bases). The CDR3 sequence is 13 residues long. Germline lookup yields CDR1 MGHDK and CDR2 SYGVNS. Trimming stripped 9 bases from V and 4 bases from J, with 15 bases between. The CDR3 protein is CASLRGWGYGYTF. CDR3 nucleotide sequence: TGTGCCAGTCTCAGGGGTTGGGGCTATGGCTACACCTTC.

The chain recombines TRBV7-2 with TRBJ2-4; 8 positions agree with TRBD1. The germline CDR1 and CDR2 sequences are SGHTA and FQGNSA. This CDR3 is 17 amino acids long. Trimming took 1 base from V and 1 from J; bases not matched to a gene: 6. CDR3 DNA sequence: TGTGCCAGCAGCTTAGAACCCAGGGGGCTCGCCAAAAACATTCAGTACTTC. Amino acids: CASSLEPRGLAKNIQYF.